The clone carrying this T cell receptor beta chain was observed at least ten times. This specimen comes from a study of T cells in Graves' hyperthyroidism and ophthalmopathy. What was amplified from RNA transcripts were TCR beta CDR3 regions. During a first-round RT-PCR of the TCR CDR3, the HTBI primer set was used. TCRdb fed the multiplex PCR reads into MiXCR, producing one record per CDR3 protein. This sample yields about 580,000 distinct CDR3 sequences, of which 14% are seen a single time; roughly 5.7% belongs to the top ten. The germline CDR1 and CDR2 sequences are SGHVS and FQNEAQ. Trimming shortened V by 5 bases and J by 8 bases, and 7 bases separated the two germline ends. The CDR3 spans 11 residues.

The rearrangement joins TRBV7-8 to TRBJ2-1; D uncertain. The receptor comes from a woman in her 30s with Graves' hyperthyroidism that later progressed to Graves' ophthalmopathy. Sequenced sample: blood. The CDR3 loop reads CASSPYDEQFF. As DNA, the CDR3 is TGTGCCAGCAGCCCCTATGATGAGCAGTTCTTC.